One and the same sample provided the 5 T cell receptor beta chains below, sequenced in a study of glioma-infiltrating T cells. The iRepertoire nested amplicon-rescue multiplex PCR amplified TCR alpha and beta CDR3s from RNA. TCRdb used MiXCR to reprocess the multiplex PCR reads, holding one entry per CDR3 protein. Among approximately 89,000 distinct CDR3 sequences listed, 20% to 25% were seen once. Sequencing was performed on glioma tissue, nonneoplastic brain tissue, or PBMCs (not recorded which). Receptors originate from a human donor with low-grade glioma or glioblastoma, undergoing nonglioma brain surgery, or in good health (not recorded which).

The V gene is TRBV2, the J gene TRBJ2-1, with D tentatively TRBD1 or TRBD2 (5 bases each). V dropped 10 bases and J dropped 2 bases, with 15 bases sitting between them. The CDR3 loop spans 14 amino acids. The germline V gene has CDR1 SNHLY and CDR2 FYNNEI. The CDR3 DNA sequence: TGTGCCACAGCCCGGGACGGTGCCTACAATGAGCAGTTCTTC. Amino acid sequence: CATARDGAYNEQFF.

At least ten counts were recorded for this clonotype. This chain connects TRBV5-1 to TRBJ1-1; D gene unclear. The CDR3 is 12 amino acids. The germline gives CDR1 SGHRS, CDR2 YFSETQ. V was trimmed by 4 bases and J by 4 bases, leaving 8 bases between them. CDR3 loop: CASSVSGTEAFF. CDR3 in DNA: TGCGCCAGCAGCGTTTCTGGCACTGAAGCTTTCTTT.

This clonotype appeared many times. J is TRBJ1-2 and V is TRBV6-2 or TRBV6-3; perhaps TRBD1 as D (6 bases). This CDR3 region has 13 residues. Germline CDR1 is MNHEY and CDR2 is SVGEGT. V was clipped by 5 bases and J by 2 bases, with 9 bases between them. CDR3 amino acids: CASSVTGNYGYTF. CDR3 nucleotide sequence: TGTGCCAGCAGTGTCACAGGGAACTATGGCTACACCTTC.

The table lists this clonotype with many counts. The J gene is TRBJ2-1, the V gene TRBV19, with D maybe TRBD2 (6 bases). The CDR3 length is 15 residues. Looked up from germline, CDR1 is LNHDA and CDR2 is SQIVND (reference sequence). V was pared by 5 bases and J by 0 bases, with 11 bases between. CDR3 DNA: TGTGCCAGTAGTGGTAGCGGTACCTCCTACAATGAGCAGTTCTTC. It translates to CASSGSGTSYNEQFF.

This clonotype was seen ten or more times. The chain has TRBV28 and TRBJ1-1; D is perhaps TRBD1 (5 bases). V lost 4 bases, J lost 5 bases, and 17 bases lay in between. CDR3 length equals 15 residues. Germline lookup yields CDR1 MDHEN and CDR2 SYDVKM. CDR3 in DNA: TGTGCCAGCAGTTCGGCTTTGGGGCGCGTAACTGAAGCTTTCTTT. It codes for CASSSALGRVTEAFF.